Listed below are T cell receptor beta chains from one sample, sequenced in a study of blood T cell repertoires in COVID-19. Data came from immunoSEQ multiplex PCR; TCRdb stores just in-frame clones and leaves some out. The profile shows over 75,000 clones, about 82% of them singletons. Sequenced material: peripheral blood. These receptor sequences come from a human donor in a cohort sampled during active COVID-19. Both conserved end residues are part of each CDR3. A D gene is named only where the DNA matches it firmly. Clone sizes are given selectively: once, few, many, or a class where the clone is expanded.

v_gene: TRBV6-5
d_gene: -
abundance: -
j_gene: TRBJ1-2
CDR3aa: CASSLEQGRDGYTF
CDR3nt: TGTGCCAGCAGCCTGGAGCAGGGAAGGGATGGCTACACCTTC

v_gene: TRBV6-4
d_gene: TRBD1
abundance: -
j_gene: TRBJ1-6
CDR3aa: CASSGLTGEDSVSYNSPLHF
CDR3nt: TGTGCCAGCAGTGGCCTTACAGGGGAAGATAGTGTGTCCTATAATTCACCCCTCCACTTT

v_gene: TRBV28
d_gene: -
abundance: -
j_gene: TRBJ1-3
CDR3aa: CASTQNTIYF
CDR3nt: TGTGCCAGCACCCAGAACACCATATATTTT

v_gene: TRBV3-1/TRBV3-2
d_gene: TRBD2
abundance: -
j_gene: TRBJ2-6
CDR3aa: CASSPRGTSGGRSGANVLTF
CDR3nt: TGTGCCAGCAGCCCCCGCGGAACTAGCGGGGGGCGGTCTGGGGCCAACGTCCTGACTTTC

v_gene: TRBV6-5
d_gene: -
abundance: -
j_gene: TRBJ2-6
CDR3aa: CASGGLSSGANVLTF
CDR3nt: TGTGCCAGCGGGGGGTTAAGCTCTGGGGCCAACGTCCTGACTTTC

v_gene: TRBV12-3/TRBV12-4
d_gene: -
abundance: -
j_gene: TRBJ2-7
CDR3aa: CASSPSPAHEQYF
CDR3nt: TGTGCCAGCAGTCCTAGCCCAGCCCACGAGCAGTACTTC

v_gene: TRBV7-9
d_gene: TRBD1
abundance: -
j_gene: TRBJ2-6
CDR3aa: CASSLGTGVYSGANVLTF
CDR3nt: TGTGCCAGCAGCTTAGGGACAGGGGTATACTCTGGGGCCAACGTCCTGACTTTC

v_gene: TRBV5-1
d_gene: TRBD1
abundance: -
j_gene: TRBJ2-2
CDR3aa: CASSFDRQGSGELFF
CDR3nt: TGCGCCAGCAGCTTCGACCGACAGGGATCCGGGGAGCTGTTTTTT

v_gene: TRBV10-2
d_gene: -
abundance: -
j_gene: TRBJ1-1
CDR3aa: CASSDQGITEAFF
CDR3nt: TGCGCCAGCAGTGACCAGGGGATCACTGAAGCTTTCTTT

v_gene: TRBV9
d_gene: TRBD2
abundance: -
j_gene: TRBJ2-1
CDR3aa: CASSAGTSGNNEQFF
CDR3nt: TGTGCCAGCAGCGCAGGGACTAGCGGGAACAATGAGCAGTTCTTC

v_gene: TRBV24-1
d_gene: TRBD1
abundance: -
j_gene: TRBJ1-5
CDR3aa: CATSDSGGSGQPQHF
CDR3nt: TGTGCCACCAGTGATTCAGGGGGAAGCGGTCAGCCCCAGCATTTT

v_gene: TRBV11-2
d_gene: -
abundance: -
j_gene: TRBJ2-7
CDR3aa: CASSLGPDYEQYF
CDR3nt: TGTGCCAGCAGCTTAGGGCCAGACTACGAGCAGTACTTC

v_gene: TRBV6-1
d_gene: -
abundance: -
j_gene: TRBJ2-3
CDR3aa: CASSEEPDTQYF
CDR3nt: TGTGCCAGCAGTGAAGAGCCGGATACGCAGTATTTT

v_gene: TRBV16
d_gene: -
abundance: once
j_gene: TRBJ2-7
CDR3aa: CASSQYASREQYF
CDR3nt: TGTGCCAGCAGCCAATACGCCAGTCGCGAGCAGTACTTC

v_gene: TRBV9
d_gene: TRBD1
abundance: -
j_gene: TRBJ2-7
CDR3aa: CASSLGGQGALEQYF
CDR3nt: TGTGCCAGCAGCCTAGGGGGACAGGGGGCCTTGGAGCAGTACTTC

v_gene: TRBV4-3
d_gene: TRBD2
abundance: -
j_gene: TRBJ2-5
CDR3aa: CASSQQLAGGQETQYF
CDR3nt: TGCGCCAGCAGCCAACAACTAGCGGGGGGCCAAGAGACCCAGTACTTC

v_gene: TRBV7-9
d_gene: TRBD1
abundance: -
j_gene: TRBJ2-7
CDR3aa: CASSTDRGLGVEQYF
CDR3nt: TGTGCCAGCAGCACCGACAGGGGCCTCGGGGTCGAGCAGTACTTC

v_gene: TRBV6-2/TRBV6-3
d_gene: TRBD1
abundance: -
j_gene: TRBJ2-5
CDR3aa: CASSTGTGAGETQYF
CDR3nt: TGTGCCAGCAGTACTGGGACAGGGGCTGGGGAGACCCAGTACTTC

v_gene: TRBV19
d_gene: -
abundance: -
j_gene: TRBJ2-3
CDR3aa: CASSIATQDTQYF
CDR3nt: TGTGCCAGTAGTATAGCCACTCAAGATACGCAGTATTTT

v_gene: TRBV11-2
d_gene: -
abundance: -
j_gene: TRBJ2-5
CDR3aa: CASRLAGGGETQYF
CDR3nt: TGTGCCAGCAGACTGGCCGGTGGCGGAGAGACCCAGTACTTC

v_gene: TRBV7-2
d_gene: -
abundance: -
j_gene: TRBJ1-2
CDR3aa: CASSLDHIQGLGYTF
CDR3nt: TGTGCCAGCAGCTTGGATCATATACAGGGTCTTGGCTACACCTTC

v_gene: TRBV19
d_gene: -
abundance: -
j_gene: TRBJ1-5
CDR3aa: CASSIRSNSNQPQHF
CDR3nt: TGTGCCAGTAGTATTAGGAGTAATAGCAATCAGCCCCAGCATTTT

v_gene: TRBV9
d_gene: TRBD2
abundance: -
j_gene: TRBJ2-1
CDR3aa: CASSVSSGGSNEQFF
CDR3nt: TGTGCCAGCAGCGTATCCAGCGGGGGGTCGAATGAGCAGTTCTTC

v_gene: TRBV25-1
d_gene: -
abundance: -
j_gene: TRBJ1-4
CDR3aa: CASSHYGGLNEKLFF
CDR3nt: TGTGCCAGCAGTCATTATGGGGGCCTTAATGAAAAACTGTTTTTT

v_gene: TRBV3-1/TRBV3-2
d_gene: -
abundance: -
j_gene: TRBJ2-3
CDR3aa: CASSLLGSTDTQYF
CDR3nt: TGTGCCAGCAGCCTACTAGGGAGCACAGATACGCAGTATTTT

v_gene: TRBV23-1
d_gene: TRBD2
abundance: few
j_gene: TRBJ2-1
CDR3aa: CASSHAGTRRLCGGYEQFF
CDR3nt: TGCGCCAGCAGTCACGCCGGGACTAGACGGCTGTGCGGAGGATATGAGCAGTTCTTC

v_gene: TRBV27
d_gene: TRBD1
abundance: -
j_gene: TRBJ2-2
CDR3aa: CASSDRVGTGELFF
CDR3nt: TGTGCCAGCAGTGACAGGGTGGGCACCGGGGAGCTGTTTTTT

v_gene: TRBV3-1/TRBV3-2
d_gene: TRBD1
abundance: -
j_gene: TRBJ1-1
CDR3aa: CASSLRTGTEAFF
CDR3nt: TGTGCCAGCAGCCTAAGGACAGGGACTGAAGCTTTCTTT

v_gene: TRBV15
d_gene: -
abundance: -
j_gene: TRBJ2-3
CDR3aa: CATSILSDTQYF
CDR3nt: TGTGCCACCAGCATTCTGTCAGATACGCAGTATTTT

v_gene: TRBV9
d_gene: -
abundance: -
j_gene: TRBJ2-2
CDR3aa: CASTRLDGELFF
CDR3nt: TGTGCCAGCACGAGGTTGGACGGGGAGCTGTTTTTT